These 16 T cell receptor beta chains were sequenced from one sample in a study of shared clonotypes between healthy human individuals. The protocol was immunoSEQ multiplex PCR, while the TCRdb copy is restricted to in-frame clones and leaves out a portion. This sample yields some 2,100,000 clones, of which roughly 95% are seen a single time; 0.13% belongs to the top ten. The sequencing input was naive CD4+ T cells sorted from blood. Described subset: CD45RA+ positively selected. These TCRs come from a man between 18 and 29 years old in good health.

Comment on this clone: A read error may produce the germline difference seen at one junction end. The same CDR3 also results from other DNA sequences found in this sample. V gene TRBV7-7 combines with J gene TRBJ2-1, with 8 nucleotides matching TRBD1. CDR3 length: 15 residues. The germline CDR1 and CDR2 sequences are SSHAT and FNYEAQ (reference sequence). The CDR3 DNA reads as TGTGCTAGCAGCTTAGGACAGGGCGCCTACAATGAGCAGTTCTTC. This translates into CASSLGQGAYNEQFF. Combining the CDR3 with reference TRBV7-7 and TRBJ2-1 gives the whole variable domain GAGVSQSPRYKVTKRGQDVTLRCDPISSHATLYWYQQALGQGPEFLTYFNYEAQPDKSGLPSDRFSAERPEGSISTLTIQRTEQRDSAMYRCASSLGQGAYNEQFFGPGTRLTVL.

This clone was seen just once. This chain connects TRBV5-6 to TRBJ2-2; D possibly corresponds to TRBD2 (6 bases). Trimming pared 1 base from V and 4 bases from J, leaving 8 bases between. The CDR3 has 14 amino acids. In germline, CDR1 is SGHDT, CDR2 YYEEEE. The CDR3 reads CASSLLATTGELFF. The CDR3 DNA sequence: TGTGCCAGCAGCTTGCTAGCGACCACCGGGGAGCTGTTTTTT.

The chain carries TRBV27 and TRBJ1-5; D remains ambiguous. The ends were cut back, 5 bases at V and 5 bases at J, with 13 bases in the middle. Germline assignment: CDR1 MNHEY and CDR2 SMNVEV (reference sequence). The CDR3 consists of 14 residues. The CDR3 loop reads CASSLRRDYQPQHF. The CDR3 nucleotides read TGTGCCAGCAGTCTGCGACGGGATTATCAGCCCCAGCATTTT.

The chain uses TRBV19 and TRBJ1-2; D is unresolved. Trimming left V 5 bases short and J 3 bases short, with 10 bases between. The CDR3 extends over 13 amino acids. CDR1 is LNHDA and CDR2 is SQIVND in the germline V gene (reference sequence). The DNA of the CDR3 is TGTGCCAGTAGTCGGCAGATGTACTATGGCTACACCTTC. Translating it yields CASSRQMYYGYTF.

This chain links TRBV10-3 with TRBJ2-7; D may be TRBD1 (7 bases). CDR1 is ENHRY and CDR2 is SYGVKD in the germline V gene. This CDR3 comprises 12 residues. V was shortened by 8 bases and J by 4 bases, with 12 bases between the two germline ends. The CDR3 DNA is TGTGCCATCCAGGGGGGCGGTTACGAGCAGTACTTC. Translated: CAIQGGGYEQYF.

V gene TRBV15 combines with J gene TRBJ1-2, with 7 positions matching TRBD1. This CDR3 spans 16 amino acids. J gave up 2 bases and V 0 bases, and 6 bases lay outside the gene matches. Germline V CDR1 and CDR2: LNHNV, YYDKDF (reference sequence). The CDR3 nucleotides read TGTGCCACCAGCAGAGATAGACAGGGCGCCAACTATGGCTACACCTTC. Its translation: CATSRDRQGANYGYTF.

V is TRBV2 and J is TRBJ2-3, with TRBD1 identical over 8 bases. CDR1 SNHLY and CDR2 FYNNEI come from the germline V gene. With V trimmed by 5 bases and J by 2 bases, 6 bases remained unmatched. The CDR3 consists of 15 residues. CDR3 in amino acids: CASSFRDRHTDTQYF. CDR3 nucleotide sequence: TGTGCCAGCAGTTTCCGGGACAGGCACACAGATACGCAGTATTTT.

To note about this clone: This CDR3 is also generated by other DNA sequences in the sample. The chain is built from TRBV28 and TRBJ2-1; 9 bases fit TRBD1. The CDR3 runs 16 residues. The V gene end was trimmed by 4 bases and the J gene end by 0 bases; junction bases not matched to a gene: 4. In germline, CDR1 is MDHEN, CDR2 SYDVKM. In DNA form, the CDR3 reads TGTGCCAGCAGTTCACCGGGACAGGGCTCCTACAATGAGCAGTTCTTC. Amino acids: CASSSPGQGSYNEQFF.

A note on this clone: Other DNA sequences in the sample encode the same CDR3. DNA of the CDR3: TGCGCCAGCAGCGCAGGGACAGATACGCAGTATTTT. Its translation is CASSAGTDTQYF. The chain couples TRBV5-1 to TRBJ2-3, with a weak D call TRBD1 (5 bases). The germline CDR1 and CDR2 sequences are SGHRS and YFSETQ. The CDR3 sequence is 12 residues long. Deletions cut 4 bases from V and 3 bases from J, with 6 bases between.

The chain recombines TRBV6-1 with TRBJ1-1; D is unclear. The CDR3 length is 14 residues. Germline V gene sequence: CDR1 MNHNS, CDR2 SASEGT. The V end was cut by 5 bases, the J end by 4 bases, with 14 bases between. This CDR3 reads CASSSFSEATEAFF. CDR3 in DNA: TGTGCCAGCAGTAGTTTTTCGGAGGCCACTGAAGCTTTCTTT.

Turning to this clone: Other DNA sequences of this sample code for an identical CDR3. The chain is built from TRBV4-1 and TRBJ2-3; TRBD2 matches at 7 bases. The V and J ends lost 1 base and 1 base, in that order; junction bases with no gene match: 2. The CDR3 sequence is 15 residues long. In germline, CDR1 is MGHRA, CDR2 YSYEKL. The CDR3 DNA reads TGCGCCAGCAGCCAAGGGGCGGGGGGCACAGATACGCAGTATTTT. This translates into CASSQGAGGTDTQYF.

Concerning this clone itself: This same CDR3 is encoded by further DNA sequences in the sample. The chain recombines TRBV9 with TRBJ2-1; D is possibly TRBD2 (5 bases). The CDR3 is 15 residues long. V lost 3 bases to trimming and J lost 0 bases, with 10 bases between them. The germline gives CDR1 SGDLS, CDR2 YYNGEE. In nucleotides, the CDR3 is TGTGCCAGCAGCGAACGAGAGGGCTCCTACAATGAGCAGTTCTTC. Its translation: CASSEREGSYNEQFF.

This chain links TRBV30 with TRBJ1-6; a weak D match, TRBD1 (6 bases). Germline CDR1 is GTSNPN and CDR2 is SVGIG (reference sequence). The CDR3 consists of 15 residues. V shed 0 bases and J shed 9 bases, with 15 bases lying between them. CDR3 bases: TGTGCCTGGAGTGTACCGGGGGGCGCAGGTTCACCCCTCCACTTT. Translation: CAWSVPGGAGSPLHF. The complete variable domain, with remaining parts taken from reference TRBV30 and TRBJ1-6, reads SQTIHQWPATLVQPVGSPLSLECTVEGTSNPNLYWYRQAAGRGLQLLFYSVGIGQISSEVPQNLSASRPQDRQFILSSKKLLLSDSGFYLCAWSVPGGAGSPLHFGNGTRLTVT.

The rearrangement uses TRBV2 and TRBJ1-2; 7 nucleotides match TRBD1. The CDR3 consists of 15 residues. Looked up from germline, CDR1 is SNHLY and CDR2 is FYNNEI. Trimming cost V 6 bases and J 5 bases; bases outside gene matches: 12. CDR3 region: CASSRDSGLPYGYTF. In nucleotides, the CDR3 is TGTGCCAGCAGCCGGGACAGTGGATTACCTTATGGCTACACCTTC.

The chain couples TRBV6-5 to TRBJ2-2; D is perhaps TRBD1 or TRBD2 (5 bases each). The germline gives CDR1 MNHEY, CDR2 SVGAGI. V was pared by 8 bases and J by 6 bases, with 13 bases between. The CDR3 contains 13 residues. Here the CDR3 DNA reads TGTGCCAGCCGAATACCGGGGCCCGGGGAGCTGTTTTTT. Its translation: CASRIPGPGELFF.

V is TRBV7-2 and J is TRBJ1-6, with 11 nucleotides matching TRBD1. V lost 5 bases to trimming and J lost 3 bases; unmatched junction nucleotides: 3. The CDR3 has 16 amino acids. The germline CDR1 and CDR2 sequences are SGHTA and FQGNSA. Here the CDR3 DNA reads TGTGCCAGCAGCAGGACAGGGGGCCTCTATAATTCACCCCTCCACTTT. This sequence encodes CASSRTGGLYNSPLHF.